The 27 T cell receptor beta chains below come from one sample, sequenced in a study of blood T cells in healthy people across ages. Through a sample-barcoded 5' primer and a J-beta primer mix, a second PCR was run for roughly 6 to 12 cycles. A single record per CDR3 protein comes from TCRdb applying MiXCR to the 5' RACE reads. The sample includes hundreds of thousands of distinct CDR3 sequences, around 50% seen only once; the top ten take roughly 24%. Sequenced: blood. The receptors were sampled from a man aged 40-49 years in good health.

The chain recombines TRBV11-3 with TRBJ2-2, with D tentatively TRBD2 (5 bases). V dropped 2 bases and J dropped 1 base, with 17 bases sitting between them. The CDR3 consists of 18 residues. CDR1 SGHNT and CDR2 YENEEA come from the germline V gene. CDR3 nucleotide sequence: TGTGCCAGCAGCTTAATCGTACTGGGGAGCAAGAACACCGGGGAGCTGTTTTTT. It yields the protein CASSLIVLGSKNTGELFF.

The rearrangement joins TRBV6-2 or TRBV6-3 to TRBJ2-7, with D possibly matching TRBD1 (6 bases). Germline loops: CDR1 MNHEY, CDR2 SVGEGT. The V end lost 5 bases, the J end lost 3 bases, and 11 bases lay between the germline ends. The CDR3 covers 13 residues. CDR3 region: CASSRTAFYEQYF. As DNA, the CDR3 is TGTGCCAGCAGTCGGACAGCCTTCTACGAGCAGTACTTC.

This clonotype has just a few counts. This chain connects TRBV3-1 to TRBJ1-2; no definite D call. V shed 0 bases and J shed 8 bases, with 10 bases lying between them. Germline CDR1 reads LGHDT; CDR2 reads YNNKEL (reference sequence). The CDR3 is 13 amino acids. The CDR3: CASSQDDPGGYTF. Written as DNA, the CDR3 is TGTGCCAGCAGCCAAGATGATCCGGGGGGCTACACCTTC.

The rearrangement uses TRBV9 and TRBJ2-3; 7 bases line up with TRBD2. V lost 7 bases and J lost 9; bases outside the gene matches: 2. The CDR3 length is 10 residues. Germline CDR1 SGDLS, CDR2 YYNGEE. In DNA form, the CDR3 reads TGTGCCAGCGGGAGGGGCACGCAGTATTTT. Protein sequence: CASGRGTQYF.

V is TRBV9 and J is TRBJ1-1; 8 bases are shared with TRBD1. The CDR3 length is 13 residues. The ends lost 1 base at V and 11 bases at J; junction bases unmatched: 7. Per germline, CDR1 SGDLS and CDR2 YYNGEE. CDR3 nucleotides: TGTGCCAGCAGCGTACGACAGGGGACGGTGGCTTTCTTT. As protein: CASSVRQGTVAFF.

This clonotype appeared many times. The V call is TRBV24-1, the J call TRBJ2-1; a weak D match, TRBD2 (7 bases). The CDR3 has 15 residues. The V end was cut by 3 bases, the J end by 8 bases, with 16 bases between. Germline V gene lookup returns CDR1 KGHDR and CDR2 SFDVKD. CDR3 bases: TGTGCCACCAGTGATCCTTGGGGGGGGCTGGATGAGCAGTTCTTC. Residues: CATSDPWGGLDEQFF.

This clonotype was counted between two and nine times. The genes are TRBV5-1 and TRBJ2-5; 7 bases agree with TRBD1. The germline V gene encodes CDR1 SGHRS and CDR2 YFSETQ. The V segment lost 4 bases and the J segment 0 bases; nucleotides outside the gene matches: 6. The CDR3 is made up of 15 amino acids. CDR3 in amino acids: CASSQPDRYQETQYF. CDR3 DNA: TGCGCCAGCAGCCAACCGGACAGGTACCAAGAGACCCAGTACTTC.

This clonotype was seen more than once but under ten times. The V call is TRBV4-2, the J call TRBJ2-5, with D possibly called TRBD1 or TRBD2 (6 bases each). With 0 bases removed from V and 5 bases from J, the gap between germline ends came to 19 bases. The CDR3 spans 17 residues. Germline values: CDR1 LGHNA, CDR2 YNFKEQ. CDR3: CASSQEGGTQGRETQYF. The CDR3 DNA sequence: TGTGCCAGCAGCCAAGAAGGGGGGACACAGGGTCGGGAGACCCAGTACTTC.

As concerns this clonotype: This may stem from a read error, because a much larger clone lies one nucleotide away. The chain combines TRBV6-5 with TRBJ1-2, with a tentative D call TRBD1 (5 bases). Per germline, CDR1 MNHEY and CDR2 SVGAGI. CDR3 size: 14 residues. The CDR3 region has the DNA TGTGTCAGCATGACGATGCCCGGGGGCTATGGCTACACCTTC. Protein: CVSMTMPGGYGYTF.

V gene TRBV28 combines with J gene TRBJ2-4, with 10 nucleotides matching TRBD1. The germline CDR1 and CDR2 sequences are MDHEN and SYDVKM. CDR3 length equals 13 residues. V lost 6 bases, J lost 4 bases, and 0 bases stayed unmatched. CDR3 region: CASRDRGKNIQYF. CDR3 sequence (DNA): TGTGCCAGCAGGGACAGGGGGAAAAACATTCAGTACTTC.

The J gene is TRBJ2-1, the V gene TRBV20-1, with 16 bases fitting TRBD2. J lost 4 bases, V lost 0 bases, and 3 bases had no gene match. The CDR3 is 17 amino acids. Germline CDR1 DFQATT, CDR2 SNEGSKA (reference sequence). This CDR3 reads CSAREGTSGRAYNEQFF. CDR3 bases: TGCAGTGCTAGAGAAGGGACTAGCGGGAGGGCTTACAATGAGCAGTTCTTC.

The table lists this clonotype with a count of one. The rearrangement uses TRBV27 and TRBJ1-6; tentatively, D is TRBD1 (6 bases). The CDR3 is 16 residues long. The germline gives CDR1 MNHEY, CDR2 SMNVEV (reference sequence). Trimming took 3 bases from V and 10 from J, leaving 19 bases between them. The CDR3 here is CASSLVGGRGGSPLHF. CDR3 nucleotide sequence: TGTGCCAGCAGTTTGGTAGGGGGACGGGGCGGATCACCCCTCCACTTT.

The chain carries TRBV5-6 and TRBJ2-1, with D perhaps TRBD1 (5 bases). V gave up 6 bases and J gave up 0 bases, with 16 bases separating them. Germline V CDR1 and CDR2: SGHDT, YYEEEE. The CDR3 consists of 16 residues. Here the CDR3 reads CASKPRRDASYNEQFF. As DNA, the CDR3 is TGTGCCAGCAAACCCCGCAGGGATGCCTCCTACAATGAGCAGTTCTTC.

The rearrangement uses TRBV19 and TRBJ2-7; D not resolved. Germline CDR1 is LNHDA and CDR2 is SQIVND (reference sequence). The CDR3 runs to 12 residues. V was trimmed by 3 bases and J by 2 bases, leaving 5 bases between them. CDR3 sequence (DNA): TGTGCCAGTAGTATGGGCACCTACGAGCAGTACTTC. This encodes CASSMGTYEQYF.

The rearrangement uses TRBV27 and TRBJ2-3, with no clear D. The CDR3 loop spans 15 amino acids. Germline CDR1 MNHEY, CDR2 SMNVEV (reference sequence). Deletions cut 0 bases from V and 2 bases from J, with 9 bases between. CDR3 residues: CASSLSTGLTDTQYF. The CDR3 coding sequence is TGTGCCAGCAGTTTATCTACGGGTCTCACAGATACGCAGTATTTT.

This clonotype was picked up a small number of times. V gene TRBV28 combines with J gene TRBJ2-1; 7 positions agree with TRBD2. In germline, CDR1 is MDHEN, CDR2 SYDVKM. Trimming cost V 2 bases and J 8 bases; bases outside gene matches: 3. The CDR3 spans 13 residues. The CDR3 here is CASSLTSGDEQFF. CDR3 nucleotide sequence: TGTGCCAGCAGTTTAACGAGCGGGGATGAGCAGTTCTTC. The full variable domain, its missing parts supplied by reference TRBV28 and TRBJ2-1, is DVKVTQSSRYLVKRTGEKVFLECVQDMDHENMFWYRQDPGLGLRLIYFSYDVKMKEKGDIPEGYSVSREKKERFSLILESASTNQTSMYLCASSLTSGDEQFFGPGTRLTVL.

This clonotype has just one count. This rearrangement joins TRBV10-3 to TRBJ2-2; D remains ambiguous. CDR1 and CDR2 (germline): ENHRY, SYGVKD. The CDR3 contains 15 residues. Trimming stripped 2 bases from V and 7 bases from J, with 14 bases between. CDR3 residues: CAISERPGRGGELFF. In DNA, the CDR3 is TGTGCCATCAGTGAGCGACCAGGAAGAGGCGGGGAGCTGTTTTTT.

This chain's CDR3 is CASSRQGVRNEQFF. The CDR3 region has the DNA TGTGCCAGCAGCAGACAGGGAGTACGCAATGAGCAGTTCTTC. The V and J genes are TRBV6-2 or TRBV6-3 and TRBJ2-1; 7 bases match TRBD1. V gave up 6 bases and J gave up 6 bases; unmatched junction bases: 8. The germline gives CDR1 MNHEY, CDR2 SVGEGT. This CDR3 has 14 residues.

As for this clonotype: An end of the junction differs from the germline gene, which may be a read error. The chain recombines TRBV5-1 with TRBJ2-3; D perhaps matches TRBD1 (6 bases). Looked up from germline, CDR1 is SGHRS and CDR2 is YFSETQ. This CDR3 is 16 amino acids long. As DNA, the CDR3 is TGCGCCTGCAGACCCGGACAGTCTCCATCAGGTGATACGCAGTATTTT. It codes for CACRPGQSPSGDTQYF. Based on the CDR3 plus reference TRBV5-1 and TRBJ2-3, the full variable domain is KAGVTQTPRYLIKTRGQQVTLSCSPISGHRSVSWYQQTPGQGLQFLFEYFSETQRNKGNFPGRFSGRQFSNSRSEMNVSTLELGDSALYLCACRPGQSPSGDTQYFGPGTRLTVL.

This CDR3 is CASSLRSGGSYEQYF. The CDR3 bases are TGCGCCAGCAGCTTGAGGTCAGGGGGATCCTACGAGCAGTACTTC. This sequence joins TRBV5-1 and TRBJ2-7; TRBD1 matches at 7 bases. Germline lookup yields CDR1 SGHRS and CDR2 YFSETQ. This CDR3 is 15 amino acids long. V was pared by 1 base and J by 1 base, with 5 bases of the junction left unmatched.

This sequence joins TRBV3-1 and TRBJ1-1; possibly TRBD1 for D (5 bases). CDR3 length: 15 amino acids. Germline CDR1 is LGHDT and CDR2 is YNNKEL (reference sequence). V was shortened by 7 bases and J by 0 bases, with 15 bases between the two germline ends. Here the CDR3 reads CASKPKTELNTEAFF. CDR3 bases: TGTGCCAGCAAACCGAAGACAGAATTGAACACTGAAGCTTTCTTT.

The chain links TRBV15 to TRBJ2-1; 9 bases line up with TRBD2. The CDR3 loop spans 17 amino acids. Germline CDR1 and CDR2: LNHNV and YYDKDF (reference sequence). The ends lost 0 bases at V and 8 bases at J; junction bases unmatched: 11. CDR3 loop: CATSRDPGLALLDEQFF. The CDR3 bases are TGTGCCACCAGCAGAGATCCCGGACTAGCGCTTCTGGATGAGCAGTTCTTC.

The gene calls are TRBV9 and TRBJ2-7, with unresolved D. CDR3 length: 15 amino acids. V was cut by 2 bases and J by 3 bases, with 15 bases left in between. Germline values: CDR1 SGDLS, CDR2 YYNGEE. The CDR3 reads CASSVDSGLDYEQYF. The CDR3, as DNA: TGTGCCAGCAGCGTTGATTCGGGCCTAGACTACGAGCAGTACTTC.

This chain uses TRBV4-1 with TRBJ2-7; 7 bases match TRBD2. CDR3 length: 15 residues. Germline lookup yields CDR1 MGHRA and CDR2 YSYEKL. The V gene end was trimmed by 8 bases and the J gene end by 2 bases; junction bases not matched to a gene: 12. In DNA, the CDR3 is TGCGCCAGCTCTCCCCGCTACGGGACTACCTACGAGCAGTACTTC. It is translated as CASSPRYGTTYEQYF.

This clonotype was counted between two and nine times. This may arise from a read error, as a much more abundant clone is one base away. DNA of the CDR3: TGTGCCAGCAGGCAGGGGCAGGACCTGGGGAGTGGCTACACCTTC. It codes for CASRQGQDLGSGYTF. The chain employs TRBV12-3 or TRBV12-4 and TRBJ1-2; a possible D gene is TRBD1 (6 bases). Trimming removed 6 bases at V and 7 bases at J, with 21 bases between. This CDR3 is 15 amino acids long.

This chain joins TRBV20-1 and TRBJ2-3, with unresolved D. V gave up 7 bases and J gave up 3 bases, with 14 bases separating them. The germline V gene has CDR1 DFQATT and CDR2 SNEGSKA (reference sequence). The CDR3 spans 13 residues. The CDR3 protein is CSVIPPHTDTQYF. DNA of the CDR3: TGCAGTGTAATTCCCCCCCATACAGATACGCAGTATTTT.

The V gene is TRBV13, the J gene TRBJ1-5, with D unresolved. V was shortened by 0 bases and J by 7 bases, with 16 bases between the two germline ends. The CDR3 sequence is 16 residues long. Germline V gene sequence: CDR1 PRHDT, CDR2 FYEKMQ (reference sequence). In nucleotides, the CDR3 is TGTGCCAGCAGCTTAGGCGCCCGGTACGCGAGCCAGCCCCAGCATTTT. Its translation is CASSLGARYASQPQHF.